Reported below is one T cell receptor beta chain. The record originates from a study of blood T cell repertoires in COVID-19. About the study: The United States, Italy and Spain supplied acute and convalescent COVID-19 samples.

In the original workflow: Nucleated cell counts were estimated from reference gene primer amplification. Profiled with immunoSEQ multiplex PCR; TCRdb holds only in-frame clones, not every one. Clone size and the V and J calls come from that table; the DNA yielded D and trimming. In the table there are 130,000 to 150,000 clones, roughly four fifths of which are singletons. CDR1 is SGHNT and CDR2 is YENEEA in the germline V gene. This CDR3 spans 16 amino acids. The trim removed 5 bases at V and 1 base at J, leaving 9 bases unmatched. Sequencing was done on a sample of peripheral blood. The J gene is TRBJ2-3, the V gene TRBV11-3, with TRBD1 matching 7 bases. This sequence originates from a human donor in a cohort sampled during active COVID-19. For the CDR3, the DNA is TGTGCCAGCAGCCGGAGCACAGGGGCCGGCACAGATACGCAGTATTTT. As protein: CASSRSTGAGTDTQYF.